These T cell receptor beta chains were read from a single sample in a study of blood T cell repertoires in COVID-19. The assay was immunoSEQ multiplex PCR, and TCRdb's table has in-frame clones only and misses some. The table shows 250,000 or so clones, with 80% to 90% occurring only once. The sample comprised peripheral blood. These receptors were collected from a middle-aged woman who had recovered from COVID-19. The CDR3 runs from the conserved cysteine through the conserved F or W. Fields, in order: CDR3 length, D gene, clone size, V gene, J gene, CDR3 protein, CDR3 DNA. D genes are given only for firm matches. Some rows have no size entry. The others give once, few or many, or a class for an expanded clone.

>15|.|.|TRBV21-1|TRBJ2-4
CASSKKGLSKNIQYF
TGTGCCAGCAGCAAAAAGGGACTTTCCAAAAACATTCAGTACTTC
>17|.|.|TRBV30|TRBJ1-1
CAWSVSRTAGVGTEAFF
TGTGCCTGGAGTGTATCTAGGACGGCAGGGGTTGGCACTGAAGCTTTCTTT
>12|.|.|TRBV12-3/TRBV12-4|TRBJ1-5
CASSLQGQPQHF
TGTGCCAGCAGTTTACAGGGACAGCCCCAGCATTTT
>18|TRBD1|.|TRBV2|TRBJ1-5
CASSRQPSGGRSNQPQHF
TGTGCCAGCAGCAGACAACCCTCAGGGGGCAGGAGCAATCAGCCCCAGCATTTT
>14|.|.|TRBV6-5|TRBJ2-2
CASSAKTNTGELFF
TGTGCCAGCAGCGCTAAGACGAACACCGGGGAGCTGTTTTTT
>11|.|.|TRBV28|TRBJ2-7
CASGQFYEQYF
TGTGCCAGCGGACAGTTCTACGAGCAGTACTTC
>13|.|.|TRBV30|TRBJ1-2
CAWSVRGPGGYTF
TGTGCCTGGAGTGTGCGGGGGCCTGGTGGCTACACCTTC
>13|.|.|TRBV15|TRBJ2-5
CATSRRDQETQYF
TGTGCCACCAGTCGGCGGGACCAAGAGACCCAGTACTTC
>14|.|.|TRBV19|TRBJ2-3
CASSTTEVTDTQYF
TGTGCCAGTAGTACGACAGAAGTCACAGATACGCAGTATTTT
>15|TRBD2|.|TRBV5-4|TRBJ2-2
CASGGGAVSNGELFF
TGTGCCAGCGGGGGAGGGGCGGTTTCCAACGGGGAGCTGTTTTTT
>15|TRBD1|.|TRBV14|TRBJ1-1
CASSQLDRGNTEAFF
TGTGCCAGCAGCCAACTAGACAGGGGGAACACTGAAGCTTTCTTT
>15|TRBD1|once|TRBV6-5|TRBJ1-5
CASRVTTGNGQPQHF
TGTGCCAGCAGGGTTACGACAGGGAACGGACAGCCCCAGCATTTT
>17|TRBD2|once|TRBV10-3|TRBJ2-3
CAISEPQGTSGRREQYF
TGTGCCATCAGTGAGCCACAGGGGACTAGCGGGAGGAGGGAGCAGTATTTT
>18|TRBD2|once|TRBV28|TRBJ2-4
CASSKLAGGKGAKNIQYF
TGTGCCAGCAGCAAACTAGCGGGAGGGAAGGGAGCCAAAAACATTCAGTACTTC
>10|.|once|TRBV6-6|TRBJ2-1
CASRANEQFF
TGTGCCAGCAGAGCGAATGAGCAGTTCTTC
>12|.|.|TRBV28|TRBJ2-7
CASSGSSYEQYF
TGTGCCAGCAGCGGGTCATCCTACGAGCAGTACTTC
>13|TRBD1|.|TRBV5-1|TRBJ2-2
CASSMTGTGALFF
TGCGCCAGCAGCATGACCGGGACAGGGGCGCTGTTTTTT
>15|TRBD1|.|TRBV19|TRBJ2-1
CASSIQDRGYNEQFF
TGTGCCAGTAGTATACAGGACAGGGGATACAATGAGCAGTTCTTC
>14|TRBD1|.|TRBV5-1|TRBJ1-1
CASSLTGQSTEAFF
TGCGCCAGCAGCCTGACAGGGCAGTCGACTGAAGCTTTCTTT